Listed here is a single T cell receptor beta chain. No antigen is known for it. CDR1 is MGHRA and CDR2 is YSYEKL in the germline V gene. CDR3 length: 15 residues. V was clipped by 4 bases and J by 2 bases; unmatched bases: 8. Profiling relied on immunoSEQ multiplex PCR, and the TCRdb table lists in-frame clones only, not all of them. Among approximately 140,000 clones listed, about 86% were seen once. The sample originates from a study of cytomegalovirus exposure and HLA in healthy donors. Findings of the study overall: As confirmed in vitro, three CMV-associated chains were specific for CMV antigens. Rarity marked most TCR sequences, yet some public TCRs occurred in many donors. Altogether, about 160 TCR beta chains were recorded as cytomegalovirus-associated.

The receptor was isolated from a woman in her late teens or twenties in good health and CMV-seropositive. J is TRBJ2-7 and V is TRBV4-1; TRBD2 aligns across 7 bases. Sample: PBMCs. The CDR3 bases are TGCGCCAGCAGCCGTGAAGACGCGGGGGCCTACGAGCAGTACTTC. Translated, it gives CASSREDAGAYEQYF.